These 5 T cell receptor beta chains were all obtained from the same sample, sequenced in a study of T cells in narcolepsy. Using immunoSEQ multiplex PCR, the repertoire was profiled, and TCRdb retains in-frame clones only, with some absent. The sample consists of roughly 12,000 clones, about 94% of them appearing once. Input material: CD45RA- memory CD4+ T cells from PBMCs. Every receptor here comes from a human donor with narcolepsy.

CDR3 coding DNA: TGTGCCAGCTCACCTCGGGGACCTGAAGCTTTCTTT. Encoded protein: CASSPRGPEAFF. The chain is built from TRBV18 and TRBJ1-1, with D possibly being TRBD1 (5 bases). The CDR3 totals 12 residues. V was trimmed by 3 bases and J by 6 bases, leaving 8 bases between them. Germline lookup yields CDR1 KGHSH and CDR2 LQKENI.

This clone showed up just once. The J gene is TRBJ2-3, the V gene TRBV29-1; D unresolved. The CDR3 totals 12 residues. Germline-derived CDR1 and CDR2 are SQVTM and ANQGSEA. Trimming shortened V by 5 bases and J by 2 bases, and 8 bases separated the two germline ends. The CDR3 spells CSVNTNTDTQYF. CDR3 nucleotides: TGCAGCGTTAACACTAACACAGATACGCAGTATTTT.

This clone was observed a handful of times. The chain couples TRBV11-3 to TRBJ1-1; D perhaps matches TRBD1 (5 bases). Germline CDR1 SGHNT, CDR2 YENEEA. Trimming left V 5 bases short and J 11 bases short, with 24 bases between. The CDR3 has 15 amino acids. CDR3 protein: CASSPAVGGGKGAFF. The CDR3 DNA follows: TGTGCCAGCAGCCCGGCAGTTGGGGGTGGGAAAGGGGCTTTCTTT.

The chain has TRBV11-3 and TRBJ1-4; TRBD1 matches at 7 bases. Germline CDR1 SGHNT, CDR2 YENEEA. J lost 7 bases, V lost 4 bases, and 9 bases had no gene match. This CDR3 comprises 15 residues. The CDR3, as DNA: TGTGCCAGCAGCTACTCGACAGGGTGGGGTGAAAAACTGTTTTTT. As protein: CASSYSTGWGEKLFF.

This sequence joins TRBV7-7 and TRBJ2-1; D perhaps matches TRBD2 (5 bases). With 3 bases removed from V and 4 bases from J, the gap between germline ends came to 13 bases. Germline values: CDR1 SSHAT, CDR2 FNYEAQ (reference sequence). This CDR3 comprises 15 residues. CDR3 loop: CASSFREGPYNEQFF. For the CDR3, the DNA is TGTGCCAGCAGCTTCCGGGAAGGGCCTTACAATGAGCAGTTCTTC.